This T cell receptor beta chain appears in the sequencing data of a study of T cells after yellow fever vaccination. The overall study: Low-cell-number fractions underwent preparation using SMART-Seq v4 Ultra Low Input. Study results and limitations: Any FACS-sorted repertoire could hold abundant clonotypes that contaminate it from the bulk population.

This clonotype was seen a few times. No antigen is known for it. Germline V gene sequence: CDR1 SGHRS, CDR2 YFSETQ. Trimming removed 4 bases from V and 3 bases from J; junction bases left unmatched: 6. The CDR3 has 16 residues. For TCR, cDNA came from 5'RACE template switching, which added a universal primer site and UMIs. TCRdb analysed the 5' RACE reads with MiXCR anew, one entry per CDR3 protein. The sample yields roughly 500,000 distinct CDR3 sequences, over 15% seen once. The sample here was PBMCs, taken 15 days after the yellow fever booster vaccination. This chain links TRBV5-1 with TRBJ2-4, with TRBD2 identical over 11 bases. The origin of this receptor is a man in his thirties or forties who received the YFV17D yellow fever vaccine. CDR3 nucleotide sequence: TGCGCCAGCAGCCAACTAGCGGGAGTCGGCAAAAACATTCAGTACTTC. Protein product: CASSQLAGVGKNIQYF.